One and the same sample provided the 11 T cell receptor beta chains below, sequenced in a study of blood T cell repertoires in COVID-19. Profiled with immunoSEQ multiplex PCR; TCRdb holds only in-frame clones, not every one. The data contain about 87,000 clones, about 90% of them singletons. What was sequenced was peripheral blood. These receptors all come from an elderly man with acute or convalescent COVID-19.

The chain carries TRBV11-2 and TRBJ2-7; 11 bases map to TRBD2. The CDR3 runs 14 residues. The germline gives CDR1 SGHAT, CDR2 FQNNGV. Trimming removed 3 bases from V and 6 bases from J; junction bases left unmatched: 4. DNA of the CDR3: TGTGCCAGCAGCTTTAGGCTAGCGGGAGGCGAGCAGTACTTC. Its translation: CASSFRLAGGEQYF.

V is TRBV2 and J is TRBJ1-4; 12 bases map to TRBD1. Per the germline V gene, CDR1 is SNHLY and CDR2 is FYNNEI. This CDR3 is built from 16 residues. The V and J ends lost 4 bases and 4 bases, in that order; junction bases with no gene match: 4. The DNA for the CDR3 is TGTGCCAGCAGTGGGGACAGGGGGCGAAATAATGAAAAACTGTTTTTT. It codes for CASSGDRGRNNEKLFF.

The CDR3 DNA is TGTGCCAGCAGTCGACAGGGAAGCGGGGAGCTGTTTTTT. Its protein product is CASSRQGSGELFF. The chain links TRBV2 to TRBJ2-2, with 7 bases aligning to TRBD1. Germline CDR1 reads SNHLY; CDR2 reads FYNNEI. The V and J ends lost 5 bases and 7 bases, in that order; junction bases with no gene match: 4. The CDR3 is 13 amino acids. Supplemented by reference TRBV2 and TRBJ2-2, the full variable domain reads EPEVTQTPSHQVTQMGQEVILRCVPISNHLYFYWYRQILGQKVEFLVSFYNNEISEKSEIFDDQFSVERPDGSNFTLKIRSTKLEDSAMYFCASSRQGSGELFFGEGSRLTVL.

The genes are TRBV7-3 and TRBJ2-1; 7 bases fit TRBD2. The V gene's germline CDR1 is SGHTA and CDR2 FQGTGA. This CDR3 spans 13 amino acids. Trimming took 2 bases from V and 15 from J; bases not matched to a gene: 10. CDR3 in DNA: TGTGCCAGCAGCTTACCGGGCGGGGGTAATTGGTTCTTC. Its protein product is CASSLPGGGNWFF.

The chain uses TRBV6-2 or TRBV6-3 and TRBJ1-4; D is ambiguous. The CDR3 sequence is 12 residues long. V was cut by 5 bases and J by 6 bases, with 7 bases left in between. The germline V gene encodes CDR1 MNHEY and CDR2 SVGEGT. The chain's CDR3 is CASSRTDEKLFF. In DNA, the CDR3 is TGTGCCAGCAGTCGCACGGATGAAAAACTGTTTTTT.

The chain has TRBV27 and TRBJ1-1; no definite D call. Looked up from germline, CDR1 is MNHEY and CDR2 is SMNVEV (reference sequence). The CDR3 runs to 15 residues. Trimming cost V 4 bases and J 3 bases, with 15 bases left between them. CDR3 protein: CASSSTWATDTEAFF. In DNA, the CDR3 is TGTGCCAGCAGTTCAACATGGGCGACGGACACTGAAGCTTTCTTT.

The rearrangement uses TRBV3-1 (or the pseudogene TRBV3-2) and TRBJ2-1; 8 positions match TRBD1. Germline values: CDR1 LGHDT, CDR2 YNNKEL (reference sequence). J was trimmed by 6 bases and V by 1 base; bases with no gene match: 8. The CDR3 contains 16 residues. The CDR3 DNA reads as TGTGCCAGCAGCCAAGTCGGGCAGGGGGCCTCCAATGAGCAGTTCTTC. This sequence encodes CASSQVGQGASNEQFF.

J is TRBJ2-5 and V is TRBV6-5, with 8 bases identical to TRBD1. V shed 0 bases, J shed 10 bases, and the junction held 7 bases outside the gene matches. CDR3 length: 14 residues. Germline V gene lookup returns CDR1 MNHEY and CDR2 SVGAGI. CDR3 amino acids: CASSYSRQGAVQYF. The CDR3 nucleotides read TGTGCCAGCAGTTACTCGAGGCAGGGGGCGGTCCAGTACTTC.

This clone was counted once. The chain carries TRBV7-7 and TRBJ2-3, with a tentative D call TRBD1 (5 bases). Germline V lookup: CDR1 SSHAT, CDR2 FNYEAQ (reference sequence). V lost 5 bases to trimming and J lost 1 base, with 13 bases between them. CDR3 length equals 15 residues. DNA of the CDR3: TGTGCCAGCAGCGCCGGATTGGGGCGCACAGATACGCAGTATTTT. Translating gives CASSAGLGRTDTQYF.

This CDR3 is CASSLAGSKSAAEAFF. The CDR3 DNA is TGTGCCAGCAGCTTGGCAGGGTCGAAGTCTGCTGCTGAAGCTTTCTTT. The chain links TRBV5-4 to TRBJ1-1; TRBD1 might be the D (5 bases). The CDR3 runs to 16 residues. The germline CDR1 and CDR2 sequences are SGHNT and YYREEE (reference sequence). The germline V and J ends were trimmed by 0 bases and 6 bases, with 18 bases remaining between them.

The gene calls are TRBV7-2 and TRBJ2-1, with 12 nucleotides matching TRBD1. Per germline, CDR1 SGHTA and CDR2 FQGNSA. This CDR3 comprises 17 residues. V lost 5 bases, J lost 5 bases, and 10 bases stayed unmatched. As DNA, the CDR3 is TGTGCCAGCAGCATCCTGAGGGGGACAGGGGGCCACAATGAGCAGTTCTTC. Translated, it gives CASSILRGTGGHNEQFF.